This T cell receptor (beta chain) was profiled in a study of blood T cell repertoires in COVID-19. In the study overall: In each case, the material was cDNA or gDNA derived from T cells, B-cell-depleted T cells, or PBMCs.

Per the original data handling: Amplification of reference gene primers provided the estimated nucleated cell counts. Clones were sequenced by immunoSEQ multiplex PCR, and TCRdb holds only the in-frame ones, with some missing. The V and J calls and the clone size are those of that table, but D and trimming were determined from the DNA. Here the sample spans 100,000 to 150,000 clones, approximately 74% being singletons. This clone has just a few counts. Seattle participants joined during active infection and were tracked over time. This CDR3 has 13 residues. The germline CDR1 and CDR2 sequences are SQVTM and ANQGSEA. The V and J ends lost 3 bases and 4 bases respectively, with 12 bases between them.

Sequenced: peripheral blood. The TCR originated in a man older than 75 with COVID-19, enrolled during active disease. The rearrangement uses TRBV29-1 and TRBJ1-2; a possible D gene is TRBD1 (6 bases). The CDR3 DNA reads TGCAGCGTTGAGCACAGGGTAGTCTATGGCTACACCTTC. Its protein product is CSVEHRVVYGYTF.